The 23 T cell receptor beta chains in this list originate from one sample, sequenced in a study of long-term antiretroviral therapy in people with HIV. Investigators performed immunoSEQ version v3.0 at survey level. The method was immunoSEQ multiplex PCR; TCRdb's version includes in-frame clones alone and lacks a portion of them. The sample has some 31,000 clones; 85% to 95% are singletons. This specimen was unsorted PBMCs, taken roughly 7.1 years after starting antiretroviral therapy. The receptors come from a man aged 50 to 60 with HIV.

The gene calls are TRBV4-1 and TRBJ2-3, with D maybe TRBD1 (6 bases). The CDR3 extends over 16 amino acids. The germline V gene encodes CDR1 MGHRA and CDR2 YSYEKL. Between the trimmed V and J ends, which lost 0 bases and 4 bases, there was a span of 14 bases. CDR3 sequence: CASSQDATGIADTQYF. In nucleotides, the CDR3 is TGCGCCAGCAGCCAAGACGCAACAGGGATCGCAGATACGCAGTATTTT.

The V and J genes are TRBV16 and TRBJ1-2; a possible D gene is TRBD1 (5 bases). The CDR3 contains 13 residues. Germline assignment: CDR1 KGHSY and CDR2 FQNENV. Trimming stripped 1 base from V and 11 bases from J, with 14 bases between. This CDR3 is CASSQLGLRGYTF. The CDR3 nucleotides read TGTGCCAGCAGCCAATTGGGGCTAAGGGGTTACACCTTC.

V usage is TRBV10-3 and J usage is TRBJ2-3; tentative D call: TRBD1 (6 bases). The CDR3 consists of 13 residues. V lost 8 bases, J lost 4 bases, and 13 bases lay in between. Germline V gene data show CDR1 as ENHRY and CDR2 as SYGVKD. CDR3 region: CAISLQGSDTQYF. CDR3 in DNA: TGTGCCATCTCTCTGCAGGGGTCAGATACGCAGTATTTT.

The J gene is TRBJ1-6, the V gene TRBV2, with 7 bases identical to TRBD1. Germline V gene sequence: CDR1 SNHLY, CDR2 FYNNEI. The J segment lost 5 bases and the V segment lost 4 bases, leaving 2 bases of the junction unmatched. The CDR3 is 14 residues long. CDR3 amino acids: CASSVGTDNSPLHF. The CDR3 nucleotides read TGTGCCAGCAGTGTGGGGACAGATAATTCACCCCTCCACTTT.

CDR3 nucleotide sequence: TGTGCCAGCAGCGCAGGGGGCGGTTGGGGCACTGAAGCTTTCTTT. Amino acids: CASSAGGGWGTEAFF. This chain joins TRBV2 and TRBJ1-1; TRBD1 aligns across 8 bases. J gave up 4 bases and V 6 bases, and 10 bases lay outside the gene matches. CDR3 length equals 15 residues. Germline CDR1 and CDR2: SNHLY and FYNNEI.

The V and J genes are TRBV6-5 and TRBJ2-7, with 10 bases that match TRBD1. Germline CDR1 MNHEY, CDR2 SVGAGI. After removal of 2 bases from V and 5 bases from J, the junction contained 9 bases not matched to a gene. This CDR3 has 16 residues. CDR3: CASSYQTGGANHEQYF. As DNA, the CDR3 is TGTGCCAGCAGTTACCAGACAGGGGGCGCAAATCACGAGCAGTACTTC.

The chain is built from TRBV5-1 and TRBJ1-1, with D possibly being TRBD1 (5 bases). Germline values: CDR1 SGHRS, CDR2 YFSETQ. The CDR3 length is 16 residues. V lost 0 bases to trimming and J lost 3 bases, with 15 bases between them. The CDR3 DNA sequence: TGCGCCAGCAGCTTGGCGACCTCCGTGGGGGACACTGAAGCTTTCTTT. Translation gives CASSLATSVGDTEAFF.

V and J are TRBV9 and TRBJ1-2; D not resolved. Between the trimmed V and J ends, which lost 0 bases and 5 bases, there was a span of 11 bases. This CDR3 has 14 residues. Germline V gene data show CDR1 as SGDLS and CDR2 as YYNGEE. Written as DNA, the CDR3 is TGTGCCAGCAGCGTAGAGGGAGTGGAATATGGCTACACCTTC. It codes for CASSVEGVEYGYTF.

The V gene is TRBV18, the J gene TRBJ1-1; TRBD1 matches 8 bases. The junction had 1 base not matched to a gene; V was cut back by 3 bases and J by 4 bases. The CDR3 sequence is 13 residues long. Germline V gene data show CDR1 as KGHSH and CDR2 as LQKENI. The DNA of the CDR3 is TGTGCCAGCTCACCTGACAGGGGCACTGAAGCTTTCTTT. Encoded protein: CASSPDRGTEAFF.

The chain couples TRBV13 to TRBJ2-1, with 7 bases lining up with TRBD2. The CDR3 runs 15 residues. V shed 8 bases and J 5 bases; nucleotides not matched to a gene: 12. CDR1 and CDR2 from the germline V gene are PRHDT and FYEKMQ (reference sequence). DNA for the CDR3: TGTGCCAGCGGCCCCCTAAGCGGGGCGGACAATGAGCAGTTCTTC. Protein: CASGPLSGADNEQFF.

The gene calls are TRBV4-1 and TRBJ2-3; 12 bases are shared with TRBD2. The CDR3 sequence is 16 residues long. V shed 4 bases, J shed 3 bases, and the junction held 5 bases outside the gene matches. Germline V CDR1 and CDR2: MGHRA, YSYEKL. For the CDR3, the DNA is TGCGCCAGCAGCCTGGCTAGCGGGGGGGCAACAGATACGCAGTATTTT. Translating gives CASSLASGGATDTQYF.

The chain has TRBV6-5 and TRBJ2-1, with 10 bases fitting TRBD1. Per the germline V gene, CDR1 is MNHEY and CDR2 is SVGAGI. The V segment lost 2 bases and the J segment 8 bases; nucleotides outside the gene matches: 6. The length of the CDR3 is 15 residues. The CDR3 sequence: CASSYGTGAGYEQFF. DNA for the CDR3: TGTGCCAGCAGTTACGGGACAGGGGCAGGCTATGAGCAGTTCTTC.

The chain uses TRBV7-2 and TRBJ1-2; a possible D gene is TRBD1 (5 bases). The V end lost 3 bases, the J end lost 8 bases, and 10 bases lay between the germline ends. The length of the CDR3 is 12 residues. Germline CDR1 is SGHTA and CDR2 is FQGNSA. CDR3 bases: TGTGCCAGCAGCTTCATTCAGGGAGGCTACACCTTC. Protein: CASSFIQGGYTF.

This chain links TRBV19 with TRBJ1-6; 10 bases line up with TRBD1. This CDR3 is 15 amino acids long. CDR1 and CDR2 (germline): LNHDA, SQIVND (reference sequence). Trimming at V came to 4 bases and at J to 9 bases, leaving 6 bases not matched to a gene. CDR3 bases: TGTGCCAGTAGTACGTCGGGACAGGGGACTTCACCCCTCCACTTT. Translation gives CASSTSGQGTSPLHF.

This chain uses TRBV5-4 with TRBJ1-1; weak D call: TRBD1 (5 bases). Per the germline V gene, CDR1 is SGHNT and CDR2 is YYREEE (reference sequence). The CDR3 length is 15 residues. The V and J ends lost 4 bases and 2 bases respectively, with 15 bases between them. CDR3 in amino acids: CASSLNAGTNTEAFF. The CDR3 coding sequence is TGTGCCAGCAGCCTCAACGCGGGGACCAACACTGAAGCTTTCTTT.

CDR3 sequence (DNA): TGCGCCAGCAGCCAATACTGGGCGGGGAATCAGCCCCAGCATTTT. Protein sequence: CASSQYWAGNQPQHF. This chain uses TRBV4-1 with TRBJ1-5; D is unresolved. V lost 2 bases and J 4 bases, leaving 12 bases between the germline ends. Germline CDR1 reads MGHRA; CDR2 reads YSYEKL. The CDR3 is made up of 15 amino acids.

This clone occurred once. The rearrangement uses TRBV6-1 and TRBJ2-7; 8 nucleotides line up with TRBD2. The length of the CDR3 is 15 residues. Germline V gene data show CDR1 as MNHNS and CDR2 as SASEGT. J lost 0 bases, V lost 9 bases, and 10 bases had no gene match. CDR3 DNA: TGTGCCAGTCAGCGGGGGACTTCAAGCTCCTACGAGCAGTACTTC. It specifies CASQRGTSSSYEQYF.

This chain joins TRBV18 and TRBJ1-3, with unresolved D. Germline CDR1 is KGHSH and CDR2 is LQKENI. The CDR3 totals 14 residues. The V end lost 6 bases, the J end lost 0 bases, and 9 bases lay between the germline ends. DNA of the CDR3: TGTGCCAGCTCGGACCAGAGCTCTGGAAACACCATATATTTT. Translating gives CASSDQSSGNTIYF.

The rearrangement uses TRBV6-6 and TRBJ2-2; D may be TRBD2 (6 bases). Germline V CDR1 and CDR2: MNHNY, SVGAGI (reference sequence). Between the trimmed V and J ends, which lost 0 bases and 5 bases, there was a span of 10 bases. This CDR3 comprises 15 residues. CDR3 bases: TGTGCCAGCAGTTACTCCGGGGGAGATACCGGGGAGCTGTTTTTT. Its translation is CASSYSGGDTGELFF.

This chain links TRBV27 with TRBJ1-2; weak D call: TRBD1 (6 bases). The CDR3 loop spans 14 amino acids. Germline V gives CDR1 MNHEY, CDR2 SMNVEV (reference sequence). The V end lost 2 bases, the J end lost 6 bases, and 13 bases lay between the germline ends. The DNA for the CDR3 is TGTGCCAGCAGTTTAGGGTTTGCAGGGGATGGCTACACCTTC. Translation gives CASSLGFAGDGYTF.

The rearrangement links TRBV4-2 to TRBJ2-2, with TRBD2 identical over 7 bases. With V trimmed by 0 bases and J by 7 bases, 5 bases remained unmatched. This CDR3 comprises 15 residues. Looked up from germline, CDR1 is LGHNA and CDR2 is YNFKEQ. The chain's CDR3 is CASSQEGGIGGELFF. The CDR3 nucleotides are TGTGCCAGCAGCCAAGAGGGAGGGATAGGCGGGGAGCTGTTTTTT.

The count of this clone is one. V and J are TRBV19 and TRBJ2-2, with TRBD2 matching 12 bases. The germline CDR1 and CDR2 sequences are LNHDA and SQIVND (reference sequence). This CDR3 contains 17 residues. The J segment lost 6 bases and the V segment lost 10 bases, leaving 15 bases of the junction unmatched. CDR3: CATAGLAGPPFPGELFF. The CDR3 nucleotides are TGTGCCACCGCCGGACTAGCGGGACCCCCTTTCCCCGGGGAGCTGTTTTTT.

The gene calls are TRBV6-5 and TRBJ2-6; no clear D gene. The V gene's germline CDR1 is MNHEY and CDR2 SVGAGI. V was trimmed by 5 bases and J by 5 bases, leaving 7 bases between them. This CDR3 is 13 amino acids long. The CDR3 DNA reads TGTGCCAGCAGTCCGCTCCGGGCCAACGTCCTGACTTTC. It translates to CASSPLRANVLTF.